This T cell receptor beta chain was identified in a study of PD-L1 blockade in urothelial cancer (dated by TCRdb to about 2017). Context from the whole study: Every patient began therapy at some point between 2013 and 2015 and was given atezolizumab 1,200 mg intravenously every 3 weeks. Twenty-five of 29 patients were identified as males with urothelial cancer of bladder origin, and a prior smoking history was reported by 18 of 29 patients. Patients had an ECOG performance status of 0 or 1 and had received between 0 and 3 prior chemotherapy regimens. Blood samples were analyzed at two time points: 3 weeks after treatment start (second dose) and 6 weeks after treatment start. Blood samples gave median yields of about 140,000 T cells and some 84,000 unique TCRs, along with a median clonality of 0.080. An exploratory multi-omic analysis was conducted of the somatic, immune and clinical correlates of response to PD-L1 blockade with atezolizumab in urothelial cancer. Pretreatment tumor samples, along with matched peripheral blood serially collected before and after atezolizumab treatment, were subjected to TCR sequencing. Durable clinical benefit meant progression-free survival longer than 6 months, and TCR features were also tested against progression-free and overall survival. Whole exome sequencing and RNA sequencing of pretreatment tumors were performed alongside TCR sequencing in the same patients. Durable clinical benefit was achieved by nine patients and was not achieved by 20 patients. Pretreatment blood TCR-seq was available for twenty-nine patients, at least one posttreatment blood collection was obtained for 25 or so patients, and tumor TCR-seq was available for 25 or so patients. On the study overall, not on this receptor specifically: Improved progression-free and overall survival was associated with having pretreatment peripheral blood TCR clonality below the median. Because the sample size was small (n ≈ 28) and many of the analyses were exploratory, the results are meant to be hypothesis-generating. Among patients with durable benefit, tumor-associated TCR clones showed greater expansion in peripheral blood 3 weeks after treatment started (n ≈ 23, p = 0.022).

Synthetic TCR analog templates were spiked into each PCR to estimate absolute template abundance from read counts. The immunoSEQ assay was used to amplify TCRbeta CDR3 regions from genomic DNA with bias-controlled V and J gene primers. Rearranged TCRbeta segments were sequenced at approximately 20X coverage. The original methods were these. Sequencing errors were corrected by clustering, and CDR3s were annotated against IMGT so that V, D and J genes could be assigned. Downstream analyses used only productive TCRbeta rearrangements and left out out-of-frame or stop-codon sequences. Clonality was computed as one minus Shannon entropy normalized by the log of the number of unique productive sequences. Fisher's exact test with Benjamini-Hochberg correction, using a cutoff of adjusted p below 0.01, was how clones that differed between time points or between blood and tumor were identified. Held by TCRdb, this immuneACCESS table contains in-frame sequences only and omits some clones. Under half of the omission traces to an unresolved V gene where checked; the cause of the rest is unknown. V and J calls and clone size are those listed in that table; D and trimming were worked out from the DNA. The sample table lists about 26,000 clones, 80% to 90% of them with a count of one. Around 32% of the sample lies in the top ten.

The cohort included about 29 patients with locally advanced or metastatic urothelial carcinoma who were treated at Memorial Sloan Kettering on a trial protocol. Peripheral blood mononuclear cells were collected from each patient pretreatment and during treatment, giving between 1 and 8 total time points per patient. The Qiagen DNeasy Blood extraction kit was used to purify genomic DNA from total PBMCs and tumor samples. PBMCs were collected pretreatment and during treatment, and were isolated and stored as previously described. CDR1 and CDR2 were assigned from the germline V gene as SQVTM and ANQGSEA. V is pruned by 3 bases and J by 3 bases, leaving 10 bases of the junction without a gene match. From the cysteine up to the phenylalanine, the CDR3 has a length of 16 residues. Only the CDR3 DNA is retained, 48 bases long and in frame from the first base. This clone was detected only once. There is no known antigen for this receptor. No clone much larger than this one lies a single base away; base qualities are absent.

This chain joins TRBV29-1 to TRBJ2-1, with 8 junctional bases fitting TRBD1. The source was PBMCs, collected around atezolizumab (anti-PD-L1) treatment. This clonotype was sampled from a man in his 60s with urothelial cancer. The nucleotide sequence is TGCAGCGTTGAGAGGGGAACAGGGGGTCGCTACAATGAGCAGTTCTTC. It translates to CSVERGTGGRYNEQFF.